This T cell receptor beta chain was identified in a study of chemoradiotherapy in HPV16-positive cancers. Study at large: A couple of HPV16-positive patients' cells yielded candidate HPV-specific clones and common motifs. Study-wide results and limits: Candidate HPV-specific clones and E7-related TCR motifs grew in tumor during treatment.

Repertoires were sampled repeatedly during chemoradiotherapy. The assay was immunoSEQ multiplex PCR, and TCRdb's table has in-frame clones only and misses some. The sample lists 25,000 to 30,000 clones, over 85% occurring once. From germline, CDR1 is MGHRA and CDR2 YSYEKL. This CDR3 spans 15 amino acids. The V gene end was trimmed by 5 bases and the J gene end by 0 bases; junction bases not matched to a gene: 5. This clone was detected only once. The antigen remains undetermined. This receptor was obtained from a human donor with HPV-associated anogenital cancer. The rearrangement uses TRBV4-1 and TRBJ1-1, with 8 bases identical to TRBD1. Material: blood, obtained from a patient who underwent chemoradiotherapy. CDR3 region: CASSLGQGMNTEAFF. The CDR3, as DNA: TGCGCCAGCAGCTTAGGACAGGGTATGAACACTGAAGCTTTCTTT.